A single T cell receptor beta chain is shown here with its context. There is no known antigen for this receptor. It has no much larger one-base neighbor in the sample; base qualities were not kept. The trial excluded patients who had a history of autoimmune disease or were on systemic immunosuppression. Peripheral blood for TCR sequencing was drawn from every dose cohort at baseline, at cycle 4 day 1 and at cycle 7 day 1. Samples came from an open-label, multicenter, first-in-human phase I dose-escalation trial of ivuxolimab. Adults with locally advanced or metastatic melanoma, renal cell carcinoma, hepatocellular carcinoma or head and neck squamous cell carcinoma were enrolled in the trial. CD4+ and CD8+ T cells were sorted separately from peripheral blood before TCR sequencing. This sample was included in a study of OX40 agonist ivuxolimab in advanced cancers. Study-wide context: Ivuxolimab was a fully human IgG2 agonistic monoclonal antibody targeting the costimulatory receptor OX40 (CD134). A male proportion of nearly 85% and a mean age of around 60 years, ranging from roughly 23 to 85, were recorded for the dose-escalation cohort. Of the 50 or so patients in dose escalation, 19 had hepatocellular carcinoma, roughly 15 had melanoma, 9 had renal cell carcinoma and 9 had head and neck cancer. Intravenous ivuxolimab was administered to patients every 2 weeks at six dose levels: 0.01, 0.1, 0.3, 1.5, 3 and 10 mg/kg. Prior anti-PD-1, anti-PD-L1 or anti-CTLA-4 therapy was permitted, and checkpoint inhibitors had been received by about 37% of dose-escalation patients. Partial responses occurred in three dose-escalation patients, of whom one had hepatocellular carcinoma and two had cutaneous melanoma. The paper describes the monotherapy dose-escalation part (N = 52 patients) of the phase I trial of ivuxolimab. Peripheral TCRbeta sequencing aimed to test whether ivuxolimab altered TCR sequence diversity and caused clonal T-cell expansion.

Looking up the germline V gene yields CDR1 ENHRY and CDR2 SYGVKD. V and J lose 8 bases and 0 bases, and a span of 14 bases separates them. The CDR3 runs 16 residues from the cysteine to the phenylalanine. The sequence is cut down to CDR3 DNA, 48 bases in frame from base 1. Overall study results and their limits: After ivuxolimab, CD8+ T cells had more expanded clones than CD4+ T cells on average. At doses of 0.1 to 3.0 mg/kg, clonal expansion of both CD4+ and CD8+ T cells in blood was seen between baseline and week 6. The antigen specificity of the clonally expanded peripheral T cells was not determined. Low levels of normalized T-cell clonal expansion were also seen in some patients who did not respond. Partial responders in the 0.1-3.0 mg/kg groups had among the lowest normalized peripheral clonal expansion, especially among CD8+ T cells.

For sequencing of the TCRbeta CDR3 region, genomic DNA was extracted from the sorted cells. TCRbeta CDR3 regions were sequenced using the immunoSEQ Assay. Imported from immuneACCESS, the table was reduced by TCRdb to in-frame sequences with V and J called. These copies leave out some clones; in studies compared against another copy, an unresolved V gene accounts for under half, and the cause of the remainder is not known. The sample includes roughly 77,000 clones, with roughly 92% observed a single time. The ten largest clones represent about 0.7% of the sample. The chain is made from TRBV10-3 and TRBJ1-6; the D gene is unclear. The source is an adult with an advanced solid tumor such as melanoma, head and neck, liver or kidney cancer. The material was CD4+ or CD8+ T cells sorted from blood, obtained in a trial of the OX40 agonist ivuxolimab. The DNA reads TGTGCCATCCGCGATGTGCAGAGCTCCTATAATTCACCCCTCCACTTT. This sequence encodes CAIRDVQSSYNSPLHF.